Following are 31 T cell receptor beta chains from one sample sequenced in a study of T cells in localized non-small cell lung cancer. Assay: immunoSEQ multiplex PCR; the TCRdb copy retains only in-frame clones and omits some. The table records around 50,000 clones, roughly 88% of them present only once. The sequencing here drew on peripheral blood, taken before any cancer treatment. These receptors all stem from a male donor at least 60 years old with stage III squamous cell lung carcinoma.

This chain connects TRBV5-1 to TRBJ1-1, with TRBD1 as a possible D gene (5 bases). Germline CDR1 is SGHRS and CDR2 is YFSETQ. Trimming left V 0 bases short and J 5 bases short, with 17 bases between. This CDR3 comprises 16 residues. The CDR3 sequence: CASSLELKGGDTEAFF. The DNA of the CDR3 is TGCGCCAGCAGCTTGGAATTAAAGGGAGGGGATACTGAAGCTTTCTTT.

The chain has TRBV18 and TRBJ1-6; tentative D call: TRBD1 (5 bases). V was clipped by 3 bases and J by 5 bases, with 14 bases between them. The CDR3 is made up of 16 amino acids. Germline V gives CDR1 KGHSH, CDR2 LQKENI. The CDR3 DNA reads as TGTGCCAGCTCACCCTTACCGGGGCCTAATAATTCACCCCTCCACTTT. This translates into CASSPLPGPNNSPLHF.

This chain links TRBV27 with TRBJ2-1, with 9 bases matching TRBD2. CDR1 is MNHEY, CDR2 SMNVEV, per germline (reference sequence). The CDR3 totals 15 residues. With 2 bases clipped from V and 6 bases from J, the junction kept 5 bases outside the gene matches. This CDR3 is CASSLLELAGNEQFF. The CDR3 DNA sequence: TGTGCCAGCAGTTTACTAGAACTAGCGGGCAATGAGCAGTTCTTC.

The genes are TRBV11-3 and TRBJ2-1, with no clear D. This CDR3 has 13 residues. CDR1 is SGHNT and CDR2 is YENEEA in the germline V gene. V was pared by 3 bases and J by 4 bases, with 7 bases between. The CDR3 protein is CASSLGQYNEQFF. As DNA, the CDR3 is TGTGCCAGCAGCTTGGGTCAGTACAATGAGCAGTTCTTC. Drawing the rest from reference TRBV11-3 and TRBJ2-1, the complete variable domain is EAGVVQSPRYKIIEKKQPVAFWCNPISGHNTLYWYLQNLGQGPELLIRYENEEAVDDSQLPKDRFSAERLKGVDSTLKIQPAELGDSAVYLCASSLGQYNEQFFGPGTRLTVL.

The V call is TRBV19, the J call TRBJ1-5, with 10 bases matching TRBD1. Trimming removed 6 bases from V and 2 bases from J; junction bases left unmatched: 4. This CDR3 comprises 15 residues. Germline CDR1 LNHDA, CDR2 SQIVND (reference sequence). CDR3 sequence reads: CASRQGQGGNQPQHF. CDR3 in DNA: TGTGCCAGTAGACAAGGACAGGGGGGCAATCAGCCCCAGCATTTT.

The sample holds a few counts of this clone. The CDR3 bases are TGTGCCAGCAGCCAAGTTAGGGGCAGTGAGCAGTTCTTC. Its translation is CASSQVRGSEQFF. This chain joins TRBV4-2 and TRBJ2-1; weak D call: TRBD1 (5 bases). Per the germline V gene, CDR1 is LGHNA and CDR2 is YNFKEQ. With 1 base removed from V and 9 bases from J, the gap between germline ends came to 10 bases. This CDR3 spans 13 amino acids.

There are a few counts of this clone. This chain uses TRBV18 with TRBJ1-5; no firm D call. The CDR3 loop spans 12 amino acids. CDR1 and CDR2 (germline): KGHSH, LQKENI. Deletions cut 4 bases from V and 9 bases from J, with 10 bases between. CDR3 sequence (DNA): TGTGCCAGCTCACACCCAGCGGGGCCCCAGCATTTT. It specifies CASSHPAGPQHF.

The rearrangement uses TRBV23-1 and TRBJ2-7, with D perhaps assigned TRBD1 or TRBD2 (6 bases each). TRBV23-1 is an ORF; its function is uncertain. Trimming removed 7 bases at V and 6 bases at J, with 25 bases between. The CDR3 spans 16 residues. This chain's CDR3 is CASKHCWGAVGGEQYF. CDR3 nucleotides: TGCGCCAGCAAACATTGTTGGGGGGCGGTCGGAGGCGAGCAGTACTTC.

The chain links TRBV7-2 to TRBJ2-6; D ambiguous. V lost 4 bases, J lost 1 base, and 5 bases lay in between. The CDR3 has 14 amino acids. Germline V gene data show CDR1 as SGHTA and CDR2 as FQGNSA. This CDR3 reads CASSSASGANVLTF. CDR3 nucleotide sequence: TGTGCCAGCAGCTCCGCTTCTGGGGCCAACGTCCTGACTTTC.

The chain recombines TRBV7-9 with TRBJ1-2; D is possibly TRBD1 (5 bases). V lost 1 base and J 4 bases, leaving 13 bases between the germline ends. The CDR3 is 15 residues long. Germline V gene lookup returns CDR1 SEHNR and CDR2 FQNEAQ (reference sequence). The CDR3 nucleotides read TGTGCCAGCAGCTTAGAAGGCCTCCAGGGCTATGGCTACACCTTC. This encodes CASSLEGLQGYGYTF.

Written as DNA, the CDR3 is TGCAGCGTTGGTGAAGGGTTCAAAGCCAAAAACATTCAGTACTTC. It yields the protein CSVGEGFKAKNIQYF. The rearrangement uses TRBV29-1 and TRBJ2-4; D gene ambiguous. The germline V and J ends were trimmed by 4 bases and 0 bases, with 13 bases remaining between them. Germline V CDR1 and CDR2: SQVTM, ANQGSEA. The CDR3 sequence is 15 residues long.

In DNA, the CDR3 is TGTGCCAGCAGCCCACTGACAGGGGTAGCTGGGGCCAACGTCCTGACTTTC. Translation: CASSPLTGVAGANVLTF. This chain links TRBV5-4 with TRBJ2-6; TRBD1 agrees at 8 bases. J gave up 2 bases and V 4 bases, and 8 bases lay outside the gene matches. Germline V gene sequence: CDR1 SGHNT, CDR2 YYREEE (reference sequence). The CDR3 spans 17 residues.

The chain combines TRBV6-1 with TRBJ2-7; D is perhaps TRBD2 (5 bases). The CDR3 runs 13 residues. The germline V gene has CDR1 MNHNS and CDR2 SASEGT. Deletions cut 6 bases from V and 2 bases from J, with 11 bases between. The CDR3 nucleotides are TGTGCCAGCAGGATTAGCGCAACCTACGAGCAGTACTTC. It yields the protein CASRISATYEQYF.

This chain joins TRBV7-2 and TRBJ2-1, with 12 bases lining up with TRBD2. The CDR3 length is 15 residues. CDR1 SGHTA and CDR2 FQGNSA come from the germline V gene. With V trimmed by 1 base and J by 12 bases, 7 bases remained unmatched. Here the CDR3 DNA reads TGTGCCAGCAGCTTAGAATCTAGCGGGGGGGCAGGGCAGTTCTTC. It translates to CASSLESSGGAGQFF. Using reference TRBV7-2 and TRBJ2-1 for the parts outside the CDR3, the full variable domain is GAGVSQSPSNKVTEKGKDVELRCDPISGHTALYWYRQSLGQGLEFLIYFQGNSAPDKSGLPSDRFSAERTGGSVSTLTIQRTQQEDSAVYLCASSLESSGGAGQFFGPGTRLTVL.

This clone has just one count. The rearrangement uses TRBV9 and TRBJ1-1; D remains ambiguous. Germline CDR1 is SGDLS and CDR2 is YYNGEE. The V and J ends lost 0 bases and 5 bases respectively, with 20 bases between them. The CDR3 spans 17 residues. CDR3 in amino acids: CASSVGSSWRAGTEAFF. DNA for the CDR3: TGTGCCAGCAGCGTAGGGAGCTCTTGGAGGGCGGGGACTGAAGCTTTCTTT.

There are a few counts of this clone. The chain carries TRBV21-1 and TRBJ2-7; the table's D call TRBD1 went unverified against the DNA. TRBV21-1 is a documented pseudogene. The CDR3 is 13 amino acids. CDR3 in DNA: TGTGCCAGCAGCAACCGACAGAGCAACGAGCAGTACTTC. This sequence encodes CASSNRQSNEQYF.

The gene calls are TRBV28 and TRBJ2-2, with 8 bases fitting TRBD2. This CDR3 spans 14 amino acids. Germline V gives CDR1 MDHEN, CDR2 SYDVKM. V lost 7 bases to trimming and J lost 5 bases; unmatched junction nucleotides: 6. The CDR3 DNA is TGTGCCAGCACTTCAACGGGGGGGACCGGGGAGCTGTTTTTT. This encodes CASTSTGGTGELFF. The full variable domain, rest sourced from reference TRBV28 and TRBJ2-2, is DVKVTQSSRYLVKRTGEKVFLECVQDMDHENMFWYRQDPGLGLRLIYFSYDVKMKEKGDIPEGYSVSREKKERFSLILESASTNQTSMYLCASTSTGGTGELFFGEGSRLTVL.

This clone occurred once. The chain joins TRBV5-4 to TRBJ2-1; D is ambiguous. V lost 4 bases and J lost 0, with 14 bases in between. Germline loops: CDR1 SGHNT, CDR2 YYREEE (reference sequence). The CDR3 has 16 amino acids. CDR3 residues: CASSPGGISSYNEQFF. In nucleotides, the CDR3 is TGTGCCAGCAGCCCCGGCGGCATTAGCTCCTACAATGAGCAGTTCTTC.

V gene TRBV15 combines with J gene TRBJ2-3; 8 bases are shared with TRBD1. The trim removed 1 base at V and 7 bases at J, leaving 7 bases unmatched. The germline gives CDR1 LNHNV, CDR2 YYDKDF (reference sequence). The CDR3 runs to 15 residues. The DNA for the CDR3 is TGTGCCACCAGCAGAGTTGCAGGGGGCGCAAATACGCAGTATTTT. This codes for CATSRVAGGANTQYF.

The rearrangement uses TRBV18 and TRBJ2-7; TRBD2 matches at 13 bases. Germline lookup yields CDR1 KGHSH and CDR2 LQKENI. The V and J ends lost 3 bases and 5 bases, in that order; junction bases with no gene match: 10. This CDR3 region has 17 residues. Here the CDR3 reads CASSPILAGGAGNEQYF. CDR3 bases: TGTGCCAGCTCACCCATACTAGCGGGAGGGGCAGGGAACGAGCAGTACTTC. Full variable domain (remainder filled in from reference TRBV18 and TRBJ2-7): NAGVMQNPRHLVRRRGQEARLRCSPMKGHSHVYWYRQLPEEGLKFMVYLQKENIIDESGMPKERFSAEFPKEGPSILRIQQVVRGDSAAYFCASSPILAGGAGNEQYFGPGTRLTVT.

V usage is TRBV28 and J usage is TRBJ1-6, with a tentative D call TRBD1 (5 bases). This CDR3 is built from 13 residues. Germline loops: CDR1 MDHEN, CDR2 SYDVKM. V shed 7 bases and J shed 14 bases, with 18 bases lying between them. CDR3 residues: CASTPGPYSTLHF. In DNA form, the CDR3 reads TGTGCCAGCACCCCGGGACCCTATTCCACCCTCCACTTT.

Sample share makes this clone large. The CDR3 DNA reads as TGTGCCAGCAGTCCACCTGAGGGGACGAACACTGAAGCTTTCTTT. This encodes CASSPPEGTNTEAFF. The chain links TRBV28 to TRBJ1-1, with TRBD1 as a possible D gene (5 bases). Trimming left V 5 bases short and J 1 base short, with 14 bases between. CDR1 is MDHEN and CDR2 is SYDVKM in the germline V gene. The CDR3 is 15 residues long.

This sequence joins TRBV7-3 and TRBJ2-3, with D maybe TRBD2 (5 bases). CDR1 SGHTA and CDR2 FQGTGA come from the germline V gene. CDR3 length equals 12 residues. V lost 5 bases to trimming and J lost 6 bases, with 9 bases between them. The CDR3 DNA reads TGTGCCAGCAGCGCCACTAGGGATACGCAGTATTTT. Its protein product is CASSATRDTQYF.

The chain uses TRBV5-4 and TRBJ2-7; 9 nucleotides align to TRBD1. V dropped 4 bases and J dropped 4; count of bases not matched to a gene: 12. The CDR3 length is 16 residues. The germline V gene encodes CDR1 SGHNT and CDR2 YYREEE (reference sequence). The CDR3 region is CASSRPPLDRGYEQYF. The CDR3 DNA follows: TGTGCCAGCAGCCGACCACCTTTGGACAGGGGTTACGAGCAGTACTTC.

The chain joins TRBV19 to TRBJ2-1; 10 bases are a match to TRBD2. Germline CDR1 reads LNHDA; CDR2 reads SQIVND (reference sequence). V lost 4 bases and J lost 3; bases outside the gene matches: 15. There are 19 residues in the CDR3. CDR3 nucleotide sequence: TGTGCCAGTAGTAAAAATCCGGGACTAGCGTCTTTATTCTACAATGAGCAGTTCTTC. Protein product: CASSKNPGLASLFYNEQFF.

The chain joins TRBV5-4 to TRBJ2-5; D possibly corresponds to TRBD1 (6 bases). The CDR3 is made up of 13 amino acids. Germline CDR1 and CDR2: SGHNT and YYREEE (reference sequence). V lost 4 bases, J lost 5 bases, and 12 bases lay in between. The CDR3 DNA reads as TGTGCCAGCAGCCCCGGACAGTGGGAGACCCAGTACTTC. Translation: CASSPGQWETQYF.

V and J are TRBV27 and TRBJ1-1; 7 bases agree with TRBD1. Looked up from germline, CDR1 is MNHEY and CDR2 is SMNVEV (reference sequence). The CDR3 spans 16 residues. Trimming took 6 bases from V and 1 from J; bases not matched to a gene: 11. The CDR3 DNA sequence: TGTGCCAGCAGCCCTCGGACAGGACCGGGGAACACTGAAGCTTTCTTT. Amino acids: CASSPRTGPGNTEAFF.

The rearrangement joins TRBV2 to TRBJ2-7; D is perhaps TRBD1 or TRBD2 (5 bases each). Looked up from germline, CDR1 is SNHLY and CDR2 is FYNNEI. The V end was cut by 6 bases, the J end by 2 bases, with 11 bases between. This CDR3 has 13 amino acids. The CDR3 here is CASSRGLTYEQYF. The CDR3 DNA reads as TGTGCCAGCAGCCGGGGCCTAACCTACGAGCAGTACTTC. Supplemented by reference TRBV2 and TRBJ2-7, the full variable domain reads EPEVTQTPSHQVTQMGQEVILRCVPISNHLYFYWYRQILGQKVEFLVSFYNNEISEKSEIFDDQFSVERPDGSNFTLKIRSTKLEDSAMYFCASSRGLTYEQYFGPGTRLTVT.

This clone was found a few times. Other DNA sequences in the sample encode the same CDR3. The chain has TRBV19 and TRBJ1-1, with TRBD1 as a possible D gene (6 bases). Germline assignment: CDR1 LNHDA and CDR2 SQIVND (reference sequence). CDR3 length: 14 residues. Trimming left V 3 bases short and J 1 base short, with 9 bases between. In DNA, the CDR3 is TGTGCCAGTAGTATTCAGGGGCCGAACACTGAAGCTTTCTTT. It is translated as CASSIQGPNTEAFF.

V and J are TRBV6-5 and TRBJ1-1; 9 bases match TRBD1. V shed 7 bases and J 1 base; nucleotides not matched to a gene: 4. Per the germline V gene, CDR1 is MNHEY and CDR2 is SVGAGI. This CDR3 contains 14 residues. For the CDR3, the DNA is TGTGCCAGCATCCGGGACAGGGCGAACACTGAAGCTTTCTTT. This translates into CASIRDRANTEAFF.

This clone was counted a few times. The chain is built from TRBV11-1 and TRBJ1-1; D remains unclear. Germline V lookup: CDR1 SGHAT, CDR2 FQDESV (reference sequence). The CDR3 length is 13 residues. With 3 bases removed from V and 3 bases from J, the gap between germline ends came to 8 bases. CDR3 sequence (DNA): TGTGCCAGCAGCTTCGACGGGGACACTGAAGCTTTCTTT. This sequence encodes CASSFDGDTEAFF.